This TCR beta chain was observed in a study of shared clonotypes between healthy human individuals. This clone was detected many times. With 5 bases removed from V and 1 base from J, the gap between germline ends came to 14 bases. CDR1 is SGHTA, CDR2 FQGTGA, per germline. The CDR3 loop spans 16 amino acids. Sequencing used immunoSEQ multiplex PCR; TCRdb keeps in-frame clones, though not all of them. Of some 480,000 clones in the sample, less than 80% were seen once. This chain links TRBV7-3 with TRBJ2-2, with a possible D match to TRBD2 (5 bases). This clonotype originated in a woman aged 40 to 55 in good health. Some clones in this sample may be carry-over from other donors' samples. The sequenced sample consisted of PBMCs. CDR3 nucleotide sequence: TGTGCCAGCAGCCAGAGGGCTAGCCGGAACACCGGGGAGCTGTTTTTT. This encodes CASSQRASRNTGELFF.